The present entry profiles one T cell receptor (beta chain) with its context. No antigen is known for it. The data were taken from a study of cytomegalovirus exposure and HLA in healthy donors. PCR involved 60 Vbeta and 13 Jbeta primers. Assay: immunoSEQ multiplex PCR; the TCRdb copy retains only in-frame clones and omits some. Here the sample spans 74,000 or so clones, around 79% being singletons. The CDR3 length is 15 residues. Germline V CDR1 and CDR2: LGHNA, YNFKEQ. Trimming shortened V by 1 base and J by 4 bases, and 13 bases separated the two germline ends. General study points: Some V segments (TRBV6-2 and TRBV6-3 among them) were excluded as indistinguishable.

The rearrangement uses TRBV4-2 and TRBJ1-1; D perhaps matches TRBD1 (5 bases). This sequence was found in a male donor in good health and CMV-seropositive. Sequencing input: PBMCs. The DNA of the CDR3 is TGTGCCAGCAGCCAAGTCATCGGGGGGACCACTGAAGCTTTCTTT. This encodes CASSQVIGGTTEAFF.